One and the same sample provided the 23 T cell receptor beta chains below, sequenced in a study of blood T cell repertoires in COVID-19. The repertoire was sequenced with immunoSEQ multiplex PCR; TCRdb's copy has only in-frame clones and lacks some. The sample has 150,000 to 200,000 clones; more than 75% are singletons. The specimen was PBMCs or T cells enriched from blood (not recorded which). These receptor sequences come from a woman between 45 and 65 years old with acute COVID-19.

The chain uses TRBV6-4 and TRBJ2-3, with D perhaps TRBD2 (5 bases). The CDR3 runs 13 residues. From germline, CDR1 is MRHNA and CDR2 SNTAGT. V was shortened by 8 bases and J by 1 base, with 10 bases between the two germline ends. The CDR3, as DNA: TGTGCCAGCGGCCACGGGGGCACAGATACGCAGTATTTT. This gives the protein CASGHGGTDTQYF.

The genes are TRBV9 and TRBJ2-3; tentative D call: TRBD1 (6 bases). The CDR3 runs to 12 residues. The germline V gene encodes CDR1 SGDLS and CDR2 YYNGEE. Trimming left V 6 bases short and J 3 bases short, with 8 bases between. The CDR3 region is CASKGETDTQYF. The CDR3 region has the DNA TGTGCCAGCAAGGGGGAGACAGATACGCAGTATTTT.

The chain uses TRBV7-9 and TRBJ1-3; D is ambiguous. Trimming took 10 bases from V and 0 from J, leaving 19 bases between them. Germline V lookup: CDR1 SEHNR, CDR2 FQNEAQ (reference sequence). The CDR3 is 16 residues long. CDR3 nucleotides: TGTGCCACTGCGATCCGAATGAATCGCTCTGGAAACACCATATATTTT. Protein sequence: CATAIRMNRSGNTIYF.

This chain connects TRBV28 to TRBJ2-4, with 12 nucleotides matching TRBD2. This CDR3 is built from 16 residues. Germline values: CDR1 MDHEN, CDR2 SYDVKM. The junction had 9 bases not matched to a gene; V was cut back by 7 bases and J by 5 bases. The CDR3 nucleotides are TGTGCCAGCATGATTACTAGCGGGGGGCCACAAAACATTCAGTACTTC. Its translation is CASMITSGGPQNIQYF.

This rearrangement joins TRBV19 to TRBJ1-4, with D unclear. V lost 3 bases and J lost 3, with 11 bases in between. Looked up from germline, CDR1 is LNHDA and CDR2 is SQIVND (reference sequence). The CDR3 is 15 residues long. As DNA, the CDR3 is TGTGCCAGTAGTATTAGTCATACTGCTAATGAAAAACTGTTTTTT. Its translation: CASSISHTANEKLFF.

V and J are TRBV7-2 and TRBJ2-5, with D unclear. V gave up 1 base and J gave up 2 bases, with 14 bases separating them. Germline V CDR1 and CDR2: SGHTA, FQGNSA. The CDR3 consists of 16 residues. The CDR3 region is CASSLESNLIQETQYF. In DNA form, the CDR3 reads TGTGCCAGCAGCTTAGAGAGTAATCTGATACAAGAGACCCAGTACTTC.

This chain links TRBV30 with TRBJ2-1; a possible D gene is TRBD2 (6 bases). The germline V and J ends were trimmed by 8 bases and 7 bases, with 21 bases remaining between them. The length of the CDR3 is 14 residues. CDR1 is GTSNPN, CDR2 SVGIG, per germline (reference sequence). This CDR3 reads CAEGRDGGANEQFF. The CDR3 DNA sequence: TGTGCCGAGGGCAGGGACGGCGGGGCTAATGAGCAGTTCTTC.

The chain has TRBV5-1 and TRBJ2-7, with D tentatively TRBD1 (6 bases). The V gene's germline CDR1 is SGHRS and CDR2 YFSETQ. This CDR3 has 15 amino acids. Trimming took 1 base from V and 0 from J, leaving 11 bases between them. The CDR3 here is CASSLLPGDSYEQYV. CDR3 nucleotides: TGCGCCAGCAGCTTGCTCCCAGGGGACTCCTACGAGCAGTACGTC.

The V call is TRBV3-1 (or the pseudogene TRBV3-2), the J call TRBJ1-1; D is uncertain. V shed 1 base and J shed 0 bases, with 9 bases lying between them. The CDR3 loop spans 15 amino acids. Germline lookup yields CDR1 LGHDT and CDR2 YNNKEL (reference sequence). CDR3 nucleotide sequence: TGTGCCAGCAGCCAAGGGTCGGAGATGAACACTGAAGCTTTCTTT. It specifies CASSQGSEMNTEAFF.

The V and J genes are TRBV19 and TRBJ1-5, with 8 bases matching TRBD1. CDR1 and CDR2 (germline): LNHDA, SQIVND (reference sequence). CDR3 size: 15 residues. Germline trimming cut 7 bases from V and 7 bases from J; bases unmatched to any gene: 12. This CDR3 reads CASNLGQGSFQPQHF. The CDR3 coding sequence is TGTGCCAGTAACCTAGGACAGGGAAGTTTCCAGCCCCAGCATTTT.

The chain is built from TRBV14 and TRBJ1-1; D uncertain. Germline assignment: CDR1 SGHDN and CDR2 FVKESK. The V gene lost 0 bases and the J gene lost 4 bases, with 6 bases spanning the gap. The CDR3 contains 13 residues. CDR3 nucleotides: TGTGCCAGCAGCCAAGAGACATTCACTGAAGCTTTCTTT. Its translation is CASSQETFTEAFF.

This clone was picked up a small number of times. V gene TRBV19 combines with J gene TRBJ1-5; 10 bases agree with TRBD1. CDR1 is LNHDA, CDR2 SQIVND, per germline (reference sequence). This CDR3 is built from 18 residues. The V gene end was trimmed by 9 bases and the J gene end by 1 base; junction bases not matched to a gene: 15. The CDR3: CASPPGQGRATSNQPQHF. As DNA, the CDR3 is TGTGCCAGCCCTCCGGGACAGGGGAGAGCTACGAGCAATCAGCCCCAGCATTTT.

The J gene is TRBJ2-7, the V gene TRBV7-2; tentatively, D is TRBD2 (5 bases). The CDR3 sequence is 13 residues long. Per germline, CDR1 SGHTA and CDR2 FQGNSA. V shed 2 bases and J shed 7 bases, with 12 bases lying between them. CDR3 bases: TGTGCCAGCAGCTTAATCTTCGGCGGGGAGCAGTACGTC. This gives the protein CASSLIFGGEQYV.

V is TRBV14 and J is TRBJ1-4; D perhaps matches TRBD1 (6 bases). The V gene's germline CDR1 is SGHDN and CDR2 FVKESK. The CDR3 has 16 residues. The V gene lost 2 bases and the J gene lost 5 bases, with 15 bases spanning the gap. The DNA of the CDR3 is TGTGCCAGCAGCCAACTCCAGACAGGTGCGAATGAAAAACTGTTTTTT. Encoded protein: CASSQLQTGANEKLFF.

The chain joins TRBV7-9 to TRBJ2-2; 9 nucleotides agree with TRBD1. This CDR3 is built from 16 residues. The ends lost 5 bases at V and 4 bases at J; junction bases unmatched: 8. Germline V gene sequence: CDR1 SEHNR, CDR2 FQNEAQ (reference sequence). Here the CDR3 DNA reads TGTGCCAGCAGCATGCCCGGGACAGGGAGCACCGGGGAGCTGTTTTTT. It codes for CASSMPGTGSTGELFF.

This chain connects TRBV28 to TRBJ1-4; the D gene is possibly TRBD1 (6 bases). The germline V and J ends were trimmed by 4 bases and 0 bases, with 27 bases remaining between them. The germline gives CDR1 MDHEN, CDR2 SYDVKM. This CDR3 comprises 21 residues. In DNA form, the CDR3 reads TGTGCCAGCAGTTACTCCGGTTTAGGTGGACAGATTATTGCAACTAATGAAAAACTGTTTTTT. It specifies CASSYSGLGGQIIATNEKLFF.

The rearrangement links TRBV5-4 to TRBJ2-7; TRBD2 matches at 8 bases. This CDR3 has 14 residues. Per germline, CDR1 SGHNT and CDR2 YYREEE (reference sequence). Trimming removed 6 bases from V and 1 base from J; junction bases left unmatched: 6. The CDR3 protein is CASKEREKSYEQYV. Written as DNA, the CDR3 is TGTGCCAGCAAGGAGCGGGAGAAATCCTACGAGCAGTACGTC.

The chain links TRBV18 to TRBJ1-5, with D unresolved. Trimming took 2 bases from V and 0 from J, leaving 8 bases between them. There are 15 residues in the CDR3. Germline CDR1 and CDR2: KGHSH and LQKENI. In DNA form, the CDR3 reads TGTGCCAGCTCACCAGGGGAGTATAGCAATCAGCCCCAGCATTTT. Translating it yields CASSPGEYSNQPQHF.

The V call is TRBV6-5, the J call TRBJ1-4; TRBD1 is a possible D gene (6 bases). The CDR3 is made up of 15 amino acids. CDR1 and CDR2 from the germline V gene are MNHEY and SVGAGI. V was clipped by 0 bases and J by 8 bases, with 13 bases between them. The CDR3 loop is CASSYSQGLGEKLFF. For the CDR3, the DNA is TGTGCCAGCAGTTACTCACAGGGCTTAGGGGAAAAACTGTTTTTT.

The V gene is TRBV19, the J gene TRBJ1-1; D remains ambiguous. V was cut by 6 bases and J by 4 bases, with 12 bases left in between. The CDR3 has 13 amino acids. The germline V gene has CDR1 LNHDA and CDR2 SQIVND (reference sequence). The CDR3 spells CASRRNPGTEAFF. CDR3 nucleotides: TGTGCCAGTAGGCGAAATCCGGGCACTGAAGCTTTCTTT.

The V and J genes are TRBV19 and TRBJ2-1, with 9 bases matching TRBD1. CDR1 is LNHDA, CDR2 SQIVND, per germline (reference sequence). V gave up 5 bases and J gave up 8 bases; unmatched junction bases: 7. This CDR3 has 14 residues. The CDR3 loop reads CASSEQGASDEQFF. Written as DNA, the CDR3 is TGTGCCAGTAGTGAACAGGGGGCGAGCGATGAGCAGTTCTTC.

The chain combines TRBV5-5 with TRBJ1-2; D is possibly TRBD1 (6 bases). Trimming left V 4 bases short and J 8 bases short, with 21 bases between. Per the germline V gene, CDR1 is SGHKS and CDR2 is YYEKEE (reference sequence). The CDR3 totals 15 residues. The CDR3 nucleotides are TGTGCCAGCAGCCGGGGGGGCGCGGAGAGTCGGGGCTACACCTTC. It yields the protein CASSRGGAESRGYTF.

This clone was observed a few times. V usage is TRBV19 and J usage is TRBJ2-3; 11 nucleotides line up with TRBD2. Per germline, CDR1 LNHDA and CDR2 SQIVND (reference sequence). V was pared by 1 base and J by 5 bases, with 8 bases of the junction left unmatched. The CDR3 sequence is 17 residues long. The CDR3 DNA sequence: TGTGCCAGTAGTATAGCGGGTTCTAGCGGGGGGAGAGATACGCAGTATTTT. Residues: CASSIAGSSGGRDTQYF.